A single sample is the source of the 23 T cell receptor beta chains below, sequenced in a study of Ad26.COV2.S vaccination and SARS-CoV-2 variants. Sequencing was performed with immunoSEQ multiplex PCR; in TCRdb, only in-frame clones are kept and a portion is missing. Found here are around 450,000 clones, about nine tenths of them singletons; the top ten hold roughly an eighth. Regarding treatment: 15 to 20 received Ad26.COV2.S at low or high dose, single or two shots; about 5 received placebo; per-sample allocation not given. On day 63 after the first injection, vaccine and placebo recipients gave samples. The starting material was peripheral blood, obtained in a trial of Ad26.COV2.S vaccine versus placebo. These TCRs come from a person between 18 and 65 years old who received the Ad26.COV2.S COVID-19 vaccine or a placebo.

The J gene is TRBJ2-1, the V gene TRBV18, with 7 nucleotides matching TRBD1. This CDR3 has 15 amino acids. The V segment lost 6 bases and the J segment 3 bases; nucleotides outside the gene matches: 8. The germline V gene encodes CDR1 KGHSH and CDR2 LQKENI. The CDR3 loop reads CASSTRQGNYNEQFF. Written as DNA, the CDR3 is TGTGCCAGCTCGACGAGACAGGGTAACTACAATGAGCAGTTCTTC.

The sample holds one count of this clone. The rearrangement uses TRBV7-8 and TRBJ2-7; TRBD2 aligns across 8 bases. Trimming took 5 bases from V and 5 from J; bases not matched to a gene: 5. The CDR3 loop spans 13 amino acids. The germline gives CDR1 SGHVS, CDR2 FQNEAQ. CDR3 residues: CASSTGLVNEQYF. The CDR3 DNA follows: TGTGCCAGCAGCACGGGACTAGTCAACGAGCAGTACTTC.

V and J are TRBV10-3 and TRBJ2-1, with D possibly TRBD1 on 6 matching bases. V was pared by 7 bases and J by 3 bases, with 13 bases between. There are 14 residues in the CDR3. Germline assignment: CDR1 ENHRY and CDR2 SYGVKD. The chain's CDR3 is CAINRDTVYNEQFF. CDR3 bases: TGTGCCATCAACCGGGACACCGTCTACAATGAGCAGTTCTTC.

CDR3 nucleotides: TGTGCCAGCACCATGACTAGCGGAAACAATGAGCAGTTCTTC. Translated: CASTMTSGNNEQFF. The chain links TRBV2 to TRBJ2-1, with 9 bases matching TRBD2. J gave up 5 bases and V 7 bases, and 6 bases lay outside the gene matches. Germline V gene lookup returns CDR1 SNHLY and CDR2 FYNNEI. The CDR3 consists of 14 residues.

The CDR3 coding sequence is TGCAGCGTTGCCCGGGGTCCCGGGGAGCTGTTTTTT. Translating it yields CSVARGPGELFF. The chain joins TRBV29-1 to TRBJ2-2, with a possible D match to TRBD2 (5 bases). Germline-derived CDR1 and CDR2 are SQVTM and ANQGSEA. The V end lost 4 bases, the J end lost 6 bases, and 9 bases lay between the germline ends. The CDR3 length is 12 residues.

The chain couples TRBV9 to TRBJ1-1; D perhaps matches TRBD1 (5 bases). CDR1 is SGDLS, CDR2 YYNGEE, per germline. This CDR3 has 14 amino acids. With 4 bases removed from V and 4 bases from J, the gap between germline ends came to 14 bases. The CDR3 region has the DNA TGTGCCAGCAGCCGAAACCGACAGAGCACTGAAGCTTTCTTT. The encoded protein is CASSRNRQSTEAFF. Complete variable domain (other parts from reference TRBV9 and TRBJ1-1): DSGVTQTPKHLITATGQRVTLRCSPRSGDLSVYWYQQSLDQGLQFLIQYYNGEERAKGNILERFSAQQFPDLHSELNLSSLELGDSALYFCASSRNRQSTEAFFGQGTRLTVV.

The chain couples TRBV7-3 to TRBJ2-2; TRBD1 matches 9 bases. The germline gives CDR1 SGHTA, CDR2 FQGTGA. V trimming: 5 bases; J trimming: 1 base; junction bases outside the gene matches: 8. The CDR3 is made up of 17 amino acids. CDR3 residues: CASSPQGTGRNTGELFF. CDR3 DNA sequence: TGTGCCAGCAGCCCCCAGGGGACAGGGAGGAACACCGGGGAGCTGTTTTTT.

The J gene is TRBJ1-4, the V gene TRBV10-3, with a possible D match to TRBD1 (6 bases). The CDR3 has 14 residues. The V gene's germline CDR1 is ENHRY and CDR2 SYGVKD. V gave up 6 bases and J gave up 4 bases, with 12 bases separating them. The DNA of the CDR3 is TGTGCCATCAGCGCAGGGGCGAATAATGAAAAACTGTTTTTT. Translation gives CAISAGANNEKLFF.

The chain combines TRBV5-4 with TRBJ2-5; D uncertain. With 2 bases removed from V and 4 bases from J, the gap between germline ends came to 12 bases. This CDR3 is 14 amino acids long. CDR1 is SGHNT and CDR2 is YYREEE in the germline V gene (reference sequence). CDR3 in amino acids: CASSLVSSGETQYF. The CDR3 nucleotides are TGTGCCAGCAGCTTAGTCTCTAGTGGAGAGACCCAGTACTTC.

The chain carries TRBV13 and TRBJ2-3; D may be TRBD1 (5 bases). Trimming took 4 bases from V and 6 from J, leaving 20 bases between them. The CDR3 sequence is 16 residues long. Germline CDR1 is PRHDT and CDR2 is FYEKMQ (reference sequence). This CDR3 reads CASSSNIGALGDTQYF. In DNA form, the CDR3 reads TGTGCCAGCAGCTCAAACATAGGGGCTCTCGGGGATACGCAGTATTTT.

This clone was detected once. The gene calls are TRBV18 and TRBJ2-7, with D perhaps TRBD1 (6 bases). The CDR3 is 12 amino acids. Germline CDR1 is KGHSH and CDR2 is LQKENI. Trimming left V 6 bases short and J 3 bases short, with 9 bases between. The CDR3 region has the DNA TGTGCCAGCTCGTCGGACAGCTACGAGCAGTACTTC. Encoded protein: CASSSDSYEQYF.

The chain employs TRBV27 and TRBJ1-1; D is possibly TRBD1 (6 bases). The V gene lost 5 bases and the J gene lost 3 bases, with 16 bases spanning the gap. The CDR3 sequence is 15 residues long. Germline-derived CDR1 and CDR2 are MNHEY and SMNVEV (reference sequence). CDR3 coding DNA: TGTGCCAGCAGTCCCAAGGGGGGAGCCTACACTGAAGCTTTCTTT. Translated: CASSPKGGAYTEAFF.

This chain joins TRBV11-1 and TRBJ1-3; D is uncertain. The CDR3 length is 16 residues. V was trimmed by 1 base and J by 1 base, leaving 11 bases between them. Germline V gene sequence: CDR1 SGHAT, CDR2 FQDESV (reference sequence). CDR3 in amino acids: CASSLEVPASGNTIYF. The CDR3 bases are TGTGCCAGCAGCTTAGAAGTCCCGGCTTCTGGAAACACCATATATTTT.

The chain recombines TRBV3-1 (or the pseudogene TRBV3-2) with TRBJ2-1; D gene uncertain. V lost 0 bases to trimming and J lost 6 bases, with 15 bases between them. The CDR3 sequence is 16 residues long. CDR1 is LGHDT and CDR2 is YNNKEL in the germline V gene (reference sequence). The DNA of the CDR3 is TGTGCCAGCAGCCAAGAAGGCCGCCTGTCTAGCAATGAGCAGTTCTTC. Its protein product is CASSQEGRLSSNEQFF.

The chain carries TRBV7-6 and TRBJ2-5, with a possible D match to TRBD2 (6 bases). Per germline, CDR1 SGHVS and CDR2 FNYEAQ. Trimming removed 4 bases at V and 2 bases at J, with 14 bases between. This CDR3 has 15 amino acids. In DNA, the CDR3 is TGTGCCAGCAGCTCCTTCGGGACTGTGCAAGAGACCCAGTACTTC. It specifies CASSSFGTVQETQYF.

CDR3: CASSYAYRDTQYF. CDR3 coding DNA: TGTGCCAGCAGTTACGCATATAGAGATACGCAGTATTTT. The rearrangement joins TRBV6-5 to TRBJ2-3; D is unresolved. The germline gives CDR1 MNHEY, CDR2 SVGAGI. Trimming pared 2 bases from V and 5 bases from J, leaving 8 bases between. The CDR3 sequence is 13 residues long.

The chain joins TRBV9 to TRBJ2-3; D remains unclear. The V end was cut by 0 bases, the J end by 6 bases, with 8 bases between. Germline lookup yields CDR1 SGDLS and CDR2 YYNGEE. There are 13 residues in the CDR3. CDR3 sequence reads: CASSVGTRDTQYF. The CDR3 bases are TGTGCCAGCAGCGTAGGGACGAGGGATACGCAGTATTTT.

The V call is TRBV9, the J call TRBJ2-7, with a possible D match to TRBD2 (5 bases). Per the germline V gene, CDR1 is SGDLS and CDR2 is YYNGEE. V dropped 0 bases and J dropped 4 bases, with 17 bases sitting between them. The CDR3 is 16 residues long. The CDR3: CASSVGAEAEIYEQYF. In DNA form, the CDR3 reads TGTGCCAGCAGCGTAGGAGCGGAGGCGGAGATATACGAGCAGTACTTC.

The CDR3 bases are TGCGCCAGCAGCCTACAAAGCGTCCGACAGTCGAACTATGGCTACACCTTC. Translated, it gives CASSLQSVRQSNYGYTF. The chain joins TRBV4-3 to TRBJ1-2; possible D gene TRBD1, 5 bases. The CDR3 consists of 17 residues. The V gene lost 4 bases and the J gene lost 2 bases, with 20 bases spanning the gap. The germline V gene has CDR1 LGHNA and CDR2 YSLEER.

This clone was counted once. This chain joins TRBV12-5 and TRBJ2-1; D gene unclear. CDR1 is LGHNT and CDR2 is FRNRAP in the germline V gene. Trimming removed 5 bases at V and 4 bases at J, with 9 bases between. CDR3 length equals 13 residues. The chain's CDR3 is CASGNGQYNEQFF. In nucleotides, the CDR3 is TGTGCTAGTGGTAACGGGCAATACAATGAGCAGTTCTTC.

The chain has TRBV2 and TRBJ1-5; D possibly corresponds to TRBD1 (6 bases). V was pared by 3 bases and J by 0 bases, with 12 bases between. The CDR3 extends over 16 amino acids. The germline V gene has CDR1 SNHLY and CDR2 FYNNEI. For the CDR3, the DNA is TGTGCCAGCAGTGAGGGCACAGGGAATAGCAATCAGCCCCAGCATTTT. Amino acids: CASSEGTGNSNQPQHF.

The V call is TRBV4-3, the J call TRBJ1-4, with D perhaps TRBD1 (6 bases). The CDR3 extends over 15 amino acids. The germline CDR1 and CDR2 sequences are LGHNA and YSLEER. The V end lost 1 base, the J end lost 8 bases, and 14 bases lay between the germline ends. CDR3 DNA: TGCGCCAGCAGCCAAGGAGGGGGGCTCGAAGAAAAACTGTTTTTT. This encodes CASSQGGGLEEKLFF.

Here the CDR3 DNA reads TGTGCCAGCAGTTCGAGCGGGGGAAACATTCAGTACTTC. Translating gives CASSSSGGNIQYF. The chain carries TRBV6-2 or TRBV6-3 and TRBJ2-4; 8 bases fit TRBD2. With 4 bases clipped from V and 6 bases from J, the junction kept 2 bases outside the gene matches. This CDR3 comprises 13 residues. Germline V lookup: CDR1 MNHEY, CDR2 SVGEGT.